The following is a T cell receptor (beta chain) sequence with its context. The antigen is undetermined. Time point of the sample: peripheral blood 6 weeks after treatment start. The entry originates in a study of PD-L1 blockade in urothelial cancer. Study context: About 85% of the roughly 29 patients were men whose urothelial cancer was bladder-origin. General observations from the study: It was durable-benefit patients whose tumor-associated blood clones expanded more at 3 weeks. Better survival was predicted by below-median pretreatment blood TCR clonality.

Germline lookup yields CDR1 SQVTM and CDR2 ANQGSEA. V dropped 5 bases and J dropped 5 bases, with 15 bases sitting between them. The CDR3 spans 13 residues. Profiling relied on immunoSEQ multiplex PCR, and the TCRdb table lists in-frame clones only, not all of them. The sample comprises 29,000 or so clones, about 80% of which are singletons, and over 3% rests with the top ten. The sequence was obtained from an older man with urothelial cancer. This sequence joins TRBV29-1 and TRBJ1-1, with D possibly TRBD1 on 6 matching bases. Material: PBMCs, obtained around atezolizumab (anti-PD-L1) treatment. The CDR3: CSVRAGGNTEAFF. DNA of the CDR3: TGCAGCGTTCGAGCGGGGGGCAATACTGAAGCTTTCTTT.